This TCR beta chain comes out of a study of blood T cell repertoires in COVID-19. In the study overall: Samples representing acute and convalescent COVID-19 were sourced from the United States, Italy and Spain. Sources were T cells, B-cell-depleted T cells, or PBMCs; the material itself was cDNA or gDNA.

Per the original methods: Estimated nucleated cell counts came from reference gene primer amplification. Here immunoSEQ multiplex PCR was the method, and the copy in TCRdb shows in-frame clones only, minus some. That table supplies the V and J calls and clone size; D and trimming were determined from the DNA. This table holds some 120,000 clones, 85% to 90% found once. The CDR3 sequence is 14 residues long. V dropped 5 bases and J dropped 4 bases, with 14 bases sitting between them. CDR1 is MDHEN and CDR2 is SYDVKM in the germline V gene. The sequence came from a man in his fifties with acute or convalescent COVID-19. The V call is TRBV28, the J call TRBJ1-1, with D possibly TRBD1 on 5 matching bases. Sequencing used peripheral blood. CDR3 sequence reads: CASSPRASFTEAFF. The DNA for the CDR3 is TGTGCCAGCAGTCCCAGGGCCTCCTTCACTGAAGCTTTCTTT.